This T cell receptor beta chain was sequenced for a study of blood T cell repertoires in COVID-19. Study summary: COVID-19 samples, acute and convalescent, were from the United States, Italy and Spain.

The repertoire was sequenced with immunoSEQ multiplex PCR; TCRdb's copy has only in-frame clones and lacks some. This table has under 65,000 clones, 70% to 90% appearing once. The CDR3 covers 14 residues. The germline V gene has CDR1 SGHAT and CDR2 FQNNGV. V shed 2 bases, J shed 9 bases, and the junction held 4 bases outside the gene matches. This sequence joins TRBV11-2 and TRBJ1-6; 7 bases line up with TRBD1. This receptor was taken from a man aged 55 to 69 with COVID-19, enrolled during active disease. Material: peripheral blood. The CDR3 loop reads CASSLFQGGSPLHF. CDR3 nucleotides: TGTGCCAGCAGCTTATTTCAGGGGGGTTCACCCCTCCACTTT. Drawing the rest from reference TRBV11-2 and TRBJ1-6, the complete variable domain is EAGVAQSPRYKIIEKRQSVAFWCNPISGHATLYWYQQILGQGPKLLIQFQNNGVVDDSQLPKDRFSAERLKGVDSTLKIQPAKLEDSAVYLCASSLFQGGSPLHFGNGTRLTVT.